One and the same sample provided the 10 T cell receptor beta chains below, sequenced in a study of human T cells and chemical hapten exposure. Stated time point: pre-sensitization, week 0. This sample's treatment: therapeutic diphenylcyclopropenone sensitization with weekly scalp DPC. TCRdb analysed the RACE reads with MiXCR anew, one entry per CDR3 protein. This sample has approximately 320,000 distinct CDR3 sequences, with over 5% found just once. The specimen comprised whole blood, sampled in connection with sensitization to the hapten diphenylcyclopropenone (DPC). The source is a woman between 18 and 30 years old with alopecia areata. Some clones in this sample may be carry-over from other donors' samples.

A few counts support this clonotype. The chain has TRBV6-1 and TRBJ1-5; perhaps TRBD1 as D (5 bases). This CDR3 region has 15 residues. The V gene lost 4 bases and the J gene lost 7 bases, with 17 bases spanning the gap. Germline CDR1 is MNHNS and CDR2 is SASEGT. The CDR3 loop reads CASSGVQGVRQPQHF. CDR3 DNA: TGTGCCAGCAGTGGGGTTCAGGGAGTAAGACAGCCCCAGCATTTT.

This clonotype was seen at least ten times. The gene calls are TRBV7-9 and TRBJ1-2; no clear D. CDR3 length: 13 residues. Trimming removed 4 bases from V and 4 bases from J, with 10 bases in between. Germline CDR1 is SEHNR and CDR2 is FQNEAQ (reference sequence). In DNA form, the CDR3 reads TGTGCCAGCAGCTCGCACCAGTCCTATGGCTACACCTTC. As protein: CASSSHQSYGYTF.

In this sample, this clonotype turned up many times. The gene calls are TRBV25-1 and TRBJ2-2; D possibly uses TRBD1 or TRBD2 (5 bases each). The CDR3 covers 12 residues. Per germline, CDR1 MGHDK and CDR2 SYGVNS. The germline V and J ends were trimmed by 8 bases and 5 bases, with 9 bases remaining between them. DNA of the CDR3: TGTGCCAGCGGTTGGGGGACCGGGGAGCTGTTTTTT. It is translated as CASGWGTGELFF. Based on the CDR3 plus reference TRBV25-1 and TRBJ2-2, the full variable domain is EADIYQTPRYLVIGTGKKITLECSQTMGHDKMYWYQQDPGMELHLIHYSYGVNSTEKGDLSSESTVSRIRTEHFPLTLESARPSHTSQYLCASGWGTGELFFGEGSRLTVL.

The chain joins TRBV7-3 to TRBJ2-2; D may be TRBD2 (5 bases). The CDR3 covers 15 residues. The V gene's germline CDR1 is SGHTA and CDR2 FQGTGA. Trimming removed 2 bases at V and 4 bases at J, with 11 bases between. The CDR3 bases are TGTGCCAGCAGCTTAGGCGGACTTTTCACCGGGGAGCTGTTTTTT. This gives the protein CASSLGGLFTGELFF.

The table lists this clonotype with many counts. The rearrangement joins TRBV28 to TRBJ1-5; D is possibly TRBD1 (6 bases). Looked up from germline, CDR1 is MDHEN and CDR2 is SYDVKM. This CDR3 is 15 amino acids long. V gave up 5 bases and J gave up 2 bases, with 13 bases separating them. DNA for the CDR3: TGTGCCAGCAGTCCCTGGGGGGGCGGCAATCAGCCCCAGCATTTT. Amino acid sequence: CASSPWGGGNQPQHF. The whole variable domain, filled in from reference TRBV28 and TRBJ1-5, reads DVKVTQSSRYLVKRTGEKVFLECVQDMDHENMFWYRQDPGLGLRLIYFSYDVKMKEKGDIPEGYSVSREKKERFSLILESASTNQTSMYLCASSPWGGGNQPQHFGDGTRLSIL.

This clonotype was seen ten or more times. The rearrangement joins TRBV7-9 to TRBJ1-1, with no clear D. Germline CDR1 SEHNR, CDR2 FQNEAQ (reference sequence). Deletions cut 3 bases from V and 1 base from J, with 6 bases between. The CDR3 consists of 13 residues. The CDR3 bases are TGTGCCAGCAGCTTTACGGGGAACACTGAAGCTTTCTTT. Amino acid sequence: CASSFTGNTEAFF.

This clonotype was seen a handful of times. A read error may explain this, as a much larger clone is one base away. Since no conserved phenylalanine or tryptophan closes the CDR3, a read error is the likely cause. This chain links TRBV7-2 with TRBJ2-3; 7 positions agree with TRBD2. The CDR3 is 14 residues long. In germline, CDR1 is SGHTA, CDR2 FQGNSA. The trim removed 5 bases at V and 3 bases at J, leaving 5 bases unmatched. CDR3: CASSPGTTTDTQYC. For the CDR3, the DNA is TGTGCCAGCAGCCCCGGGACTACTACAGATACGCAGTATTGT.

This clonotype was counted at least ten times. The CDR3 nucleotides read TGTGCCAGCAGTTACTCACGGGACAGCCAAGAGACCCAGTACTTC. Protein sequence: CASSYSRDSQETQYF. V and J are TRBV6-5 and TRBJ2-5; 7 bases are a match to TRBD1. This CDR3 has 15 residues. Unmatched junction bases numbered 2, after V lost 0 bases and J lost 1 base. The germline gives CDR1 MNHEY, CDR2 SVGAGI.

This clonotype was detected many times. The chain couples TRBV6-2 or TRBV6-3 to TRBJ2-2; 7 bases agree with TRBD1. Per germline, CDR1 MNHEY and CDR2 SVGEGT. V lost 4 bases, J lost 6 bases, and 8 bases stayed unmatched. The CDR3 spans 15 residues. CDR3 protein: CASSLQGWIPGELFF. In DNA form, the CDR3 reads TGTGCCAGCAGTTTACAGGGGTGGATACCCGGGGAGCTGTTTTTT.

This clonotype showed up many times. The chain couples TRBV7-3 to TRBJ2-5; D assignment may be TRBD1 or TRBD2 (6 bases each). Germline CDR1 is SGHTA and CDR2 is FQGTGA. CDR3 length: 16 residues. V was pared by 2 bases and J by 4 bases, with 17 bases between. CDR3 protein: CASSLGSRGGGETQYF. CDR3 sequence (DNA): TGTGCCAGCAGCTTAGGGTCGCGAGGGGGAGGAGAGACCCAGTACTTC.